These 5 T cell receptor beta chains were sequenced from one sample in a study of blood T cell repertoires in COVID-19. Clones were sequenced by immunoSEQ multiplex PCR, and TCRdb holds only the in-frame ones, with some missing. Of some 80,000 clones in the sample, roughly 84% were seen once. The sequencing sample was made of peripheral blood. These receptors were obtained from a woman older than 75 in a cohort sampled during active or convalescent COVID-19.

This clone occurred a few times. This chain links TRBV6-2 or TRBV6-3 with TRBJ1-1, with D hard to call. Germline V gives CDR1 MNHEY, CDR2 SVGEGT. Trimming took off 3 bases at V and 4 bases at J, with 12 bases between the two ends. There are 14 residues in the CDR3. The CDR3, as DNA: TGTGCCAGCAGTTATGCTTTTCCGGGCACTGAAGCTTTCTTT. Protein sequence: CASSYAFPGTEAFF.

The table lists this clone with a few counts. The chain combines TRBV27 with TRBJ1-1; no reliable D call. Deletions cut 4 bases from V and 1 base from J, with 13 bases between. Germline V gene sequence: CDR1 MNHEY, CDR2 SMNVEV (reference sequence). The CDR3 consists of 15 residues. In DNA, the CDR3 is TGTGCCAGCAGTTACCGAGGGTTGACGAACACTGAAGCTTTCTTT. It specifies CASSYRGLTNTEAFF.

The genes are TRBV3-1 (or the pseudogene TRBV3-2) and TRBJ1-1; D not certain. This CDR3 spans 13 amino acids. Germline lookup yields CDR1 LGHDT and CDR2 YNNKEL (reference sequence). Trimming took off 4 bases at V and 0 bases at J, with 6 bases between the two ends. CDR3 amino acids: CASSPLMNTEAFF. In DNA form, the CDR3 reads TGTGCCAGCAGCCCCCTTATGAACACTGAAGCTTTCTTT.

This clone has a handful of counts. In nucleotides, the CDR3 is TGCAGTGCTAGAGTTAAAAACGAGCAGTACTTC. Its translation: CSARVKNEQYF. This sequence joins TRBV20-1 and TRBJ2-7; no reliable D call. The CDR3 is 11 residues long. Germline loops: CDR1 DFQATT, CDR2 SNEGSKA (reference sequence). Between the trimmed V and J ends, which lost 1 base and 5 bases, there was a span of 6 bases.

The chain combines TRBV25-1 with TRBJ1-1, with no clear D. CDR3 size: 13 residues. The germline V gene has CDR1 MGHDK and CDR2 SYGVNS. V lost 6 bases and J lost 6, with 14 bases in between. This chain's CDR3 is CASSVPGRPEAFF. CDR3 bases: TGTGCCAGCAGCGTCCCGGGTAGGCCTGAAGCTTTCTTT.